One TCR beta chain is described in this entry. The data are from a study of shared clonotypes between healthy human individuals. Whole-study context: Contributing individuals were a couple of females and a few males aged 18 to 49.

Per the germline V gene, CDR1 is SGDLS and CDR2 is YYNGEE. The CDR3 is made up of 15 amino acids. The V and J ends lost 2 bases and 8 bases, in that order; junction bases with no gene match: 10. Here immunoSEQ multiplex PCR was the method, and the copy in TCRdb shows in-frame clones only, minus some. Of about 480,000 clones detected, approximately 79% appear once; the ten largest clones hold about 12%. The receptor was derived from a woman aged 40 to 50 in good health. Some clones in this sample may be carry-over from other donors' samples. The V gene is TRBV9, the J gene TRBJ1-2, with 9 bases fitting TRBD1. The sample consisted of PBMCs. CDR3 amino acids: CASSVTGTGNAGYTF. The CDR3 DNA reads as TGTGCCAGCAGCGTGACCGGGACAGGGAATGCGGGCTACACCTTC.